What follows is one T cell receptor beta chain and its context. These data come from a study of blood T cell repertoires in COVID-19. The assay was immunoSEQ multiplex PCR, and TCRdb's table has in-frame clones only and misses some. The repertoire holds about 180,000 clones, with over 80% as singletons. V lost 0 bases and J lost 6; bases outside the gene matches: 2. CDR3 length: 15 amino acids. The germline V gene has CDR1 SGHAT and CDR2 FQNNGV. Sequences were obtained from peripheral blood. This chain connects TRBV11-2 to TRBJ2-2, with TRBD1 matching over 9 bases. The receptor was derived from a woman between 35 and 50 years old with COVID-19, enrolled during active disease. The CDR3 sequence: CASSLDTGGSGELFF. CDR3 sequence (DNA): TGTGCCAGCAGCTTAGACACAGGGGGCTCCGGGGAGCTGTTTTTT.